This TCR beta chain was sequenced for a study of early T cells in non-severe SARS-CoV-2 infection. Study in general: Bulk RNA from unsorted whole blood was sequenced; chains were unpaired. Study-wide results and limits: Matching results from VDJdb favored anti-spike CD8 responses, leaving private and CD4 specificities undetected.

Unique molecular identifiers were added to individual cDNA molecules. TCRdb re-analysed the 5' RACE reads in MiXCR, keeping a single row per CDR3 protein. The sample holds around 57,000 distinct CDR3 sequences, 6.2% seen once. The junction had 10 bases not matched to a gene; V was cut back by 5 bases and J by 6 bases. Per germline, CDR1 SGHAT and CDR2 FQNNGV. The CDR3 length is 15 residues. This clonotype was detected only a few times. Its antigen is as yet unknown. The chain has TRBV11-2 and TRBJ2-5; TRBD1 aligns across 9 bases. What was sequenced was whole blood. The origin of this receptor is an adult who was a healthcare worker with PCR-confirmed SARS-CoV-2 infection or an uninfected control (not recorded which). In nucleotides, the CDR3 is TGTGCCAGCAGCCGGGGACAGGGCACCTTCAAGACCCAGTACTTC. Protein sequence: CASSRGQGTFKTQYF.